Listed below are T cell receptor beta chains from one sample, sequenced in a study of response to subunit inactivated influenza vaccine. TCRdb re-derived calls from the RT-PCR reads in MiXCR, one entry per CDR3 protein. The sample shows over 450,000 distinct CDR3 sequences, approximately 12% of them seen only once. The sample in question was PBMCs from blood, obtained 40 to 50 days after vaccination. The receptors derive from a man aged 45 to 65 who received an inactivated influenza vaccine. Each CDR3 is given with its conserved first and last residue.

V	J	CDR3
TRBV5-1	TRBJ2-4	CASSPSTFGTDIQYF
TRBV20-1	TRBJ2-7	CSARDPGTGDYEQYF
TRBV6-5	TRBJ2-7	CASSYPGQGYYEQYF
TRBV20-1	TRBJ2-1	CCARGASGSSYNEQFF
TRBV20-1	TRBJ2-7	CSARDSGGGFEQYF
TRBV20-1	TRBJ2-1	CSARGPTSGNNEQFF
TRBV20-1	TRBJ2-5	CSANDRGRQETQYF
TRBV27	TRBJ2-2	CASRTESNTGELFF
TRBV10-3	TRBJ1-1	CAIRPRDGNTEAFF
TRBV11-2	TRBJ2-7	CASSLVAKRLYEQYF
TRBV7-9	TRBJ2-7	CASSPFGGTGRPYEQYF
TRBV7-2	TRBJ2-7	CASSLGYGGTTAYEQYF
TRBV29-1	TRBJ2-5	CSADVGPTQETQYF
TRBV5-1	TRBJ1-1	CASSLGGSVSTEAFF
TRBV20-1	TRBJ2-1	CSASRGSGAYNEQFF
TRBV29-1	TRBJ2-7	CSVEDPGAKGASLEQYF
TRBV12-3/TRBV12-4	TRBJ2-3	CASSSLAGGFDTQYF
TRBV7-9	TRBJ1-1	CASSLTQGTEAFF
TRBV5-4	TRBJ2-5	CASSRPGMMEETQYF
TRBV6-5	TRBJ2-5	CASSYGGGEETQYF
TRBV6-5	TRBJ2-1	CASSYATLWSSYNEQFF
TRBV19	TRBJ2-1	CASSIGGTSGAYYNEQFF
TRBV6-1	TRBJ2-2	CASSINGGGTGELFF
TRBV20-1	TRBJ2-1	CSARGYDSGRPLYNEQFF
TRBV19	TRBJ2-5	CASSIMSWETQYF
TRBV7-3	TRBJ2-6	CASSLNRQGRAGANVLTF
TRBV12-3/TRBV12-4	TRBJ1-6	CASRSPGTGGNSPLHF
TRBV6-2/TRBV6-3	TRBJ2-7	CASSYYRTQSSYEQYF
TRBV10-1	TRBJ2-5	CASSRDRAQETQYF
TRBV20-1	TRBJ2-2	CSARDDRGAGELFF